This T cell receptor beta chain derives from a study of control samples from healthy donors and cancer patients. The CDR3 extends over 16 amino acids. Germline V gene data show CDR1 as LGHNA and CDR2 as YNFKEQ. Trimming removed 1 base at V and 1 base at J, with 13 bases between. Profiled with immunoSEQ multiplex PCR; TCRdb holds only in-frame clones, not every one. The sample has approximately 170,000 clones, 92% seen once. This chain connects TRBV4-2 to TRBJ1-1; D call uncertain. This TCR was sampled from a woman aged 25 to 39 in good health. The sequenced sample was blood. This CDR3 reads CASSQGAVGTNTEAFF. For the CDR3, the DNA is TGTGCCAGCAGCCAAGGGGCAGTGGGTACGAACACTGAAGCTTTCTTT.